The present entry profiles one TCR beta chain with its context. Self-reported history from a screening survey and questionnaire set each donor's cohort. The data were taken from a study of blood T cell repertoires in COVID-19. Overall study: Samples came from the United States, Italy and Spain, spanning acute and convalescent COVID-19. T cells, B-cell-depleted T cells, or PBMCs provided the cDNA or gDNA that served as material.

Authors' methods: It was from reference gene primer amplification that nucleated cell counts were estimated. Assay: immunoSEQ multiplex PCR; the TCRdb copy retains only in-frame clones and omits some. The D gene and trimming were derived from the DNA, and the V and J assignments and clone size from that table. The sample gives around 250,000 clones, about 90% of which show up once; more than 1% is in the top ten. The sequencing sample was made of PBMCs or T cells enriched from blood (not recorded which). The sequence was obtained from a human donor in a cohort exposed to, infected with or recovered from COVID-19 (not recorded which). The donor label of this sample is uncertain.

This chain's CDR3 is CASSGDSPPRELFF. The CDR3, as DNA: TGTGCCAGTAGTGGGGACAGTCCCCCCCGGGAGCTGTTTTTT. V usage is TRBV19 and J usage is TRBJ2-2; 7 nucleotides agree with TRBD1. Germline V gene lookup returns CDR1 LNHDA and CDR2 SQIVND (reference sequence). Trimming took 5 bases from V and 9 from J; bases not matched to a gene: 9. This CDR3 spans 14 amino acids. The variable domain in full, with the rest retrieved from reference TRBV19 and TRBJ2-2, is DGGITQSPKYLFRKEGQNVTLSCEQNLNHDAMYWYRQDPGQGLRLIYYSQIVNDFQKGDIAEGYSVSREKKESFPLTVTSAQKNPTAFYLCASSGDSPPRELFFGEGSRLTVL.